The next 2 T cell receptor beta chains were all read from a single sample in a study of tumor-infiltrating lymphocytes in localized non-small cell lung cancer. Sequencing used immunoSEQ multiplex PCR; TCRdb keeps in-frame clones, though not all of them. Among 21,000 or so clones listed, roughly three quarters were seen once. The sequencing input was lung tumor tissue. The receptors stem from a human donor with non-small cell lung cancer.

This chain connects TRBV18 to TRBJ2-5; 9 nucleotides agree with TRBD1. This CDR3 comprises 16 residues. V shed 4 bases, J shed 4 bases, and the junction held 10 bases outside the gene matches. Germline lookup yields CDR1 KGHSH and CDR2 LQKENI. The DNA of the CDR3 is TGTGCCAGCTCACTGACCACAGGGGGCGCATCAGAGACCCAGTACTTC. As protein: CASSLTTGGASETQYF.

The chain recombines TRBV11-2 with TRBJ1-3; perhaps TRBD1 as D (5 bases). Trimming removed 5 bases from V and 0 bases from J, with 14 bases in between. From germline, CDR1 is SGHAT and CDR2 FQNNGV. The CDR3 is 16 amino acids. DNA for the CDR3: TGTGCCAGCAGCACGGGACCCTTGACCTCTGGAAACACCATATATTTT. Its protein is CASSTGPLTSGNTIYF. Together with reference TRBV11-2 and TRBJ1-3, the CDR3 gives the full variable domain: EAGVAQSPRYKIIEKRQSVAFWCNPISGHATLYWYQQILGQGPKLLIQFQNNGVVDDSQLPKDRFSAERLKGVDSTLKIQPAKLEDSAVYLCASSTGPLTSGNTIYFGEGSWLTVV.